The rows below give T cell receptor beta chains drawn from one sample of a study of regulatory T cells in long-lasting Graves disease. TCRdb reprocessed the multiplex PCR reads via MiXCR and lists one record per CDR3 protein. The profile shows about 470,000 distinct CDR3 sequences, about 17% of them singletons. This sample also appeared in a second study, on T cells in Graves' hyperthyroidism and ophthalmopathy.

The specimen comprised peripheral blood mononuclear cells (PBMCs), sampled at new diagnosis, from a patient treated with antithyroid drugs. These receptors all come from a man in his forties with Graves disease. CDR3s include the opening cysteine and the closing phenylalanine or tryptophan. A D gene is named only where the DNA matches it firmly. Rows may omit the clone size; those that give it use once, few, many or a size class.

CDR3nt: TGTGCCAGCAGTATCGGGAGTGGGTACGAGCAGTACTTC
CDR3aa: CASSIGSGYEQYF
v_gene: TRBV27
j_gene: TRBJ2-7
abundance: few
d_gene: -

CDR3nt: TGTGCCAGCAGTCCACGGACCGGGAAAAGCACAGATACGCAGTATTTT
CDR3aa: CASSPRTGKSTDTQYF
v_gene: TRBV27
j_gene: TRBJ2-3
abundance: few
d_gene: -

CDR3nt: TGTGCCAGCAGCGTAGGACAGGGGGCAGCCGAGACCCAGTACTTC
CDR3aa: CASSVGQGAAETQYF
v_gene: TRBV9
j_gene: TRBJ2-5
abundance: -
d_gene: TRBD1

CDR3nt: TGCGCCAGCAGCCAAGTGGGGGGAGAAAACATTCAGTACTTC
CDR3aa: CASSQVGGENIQYF
v_gene: TRBV4-1
j_gene: TRBJ2-4
abundance: -
d_gene: -

CDR3nt: TGCAGTGCTGCCCTCGGGGGGAACACTGAAGCTTTCTTT
CDR3aa: CSAALGGNTEAFF
v_gene: TRBV20-1
j_gene: TRBJ1-1
abundance: many
d_gene: -

CDR3nt: TGTGCCAGCAGTCCAAGCGGAGTCGAGCAGTACTTC
CDR3aa: CASSPSGVEQYF
v_gene: TRBV28
j_gene: TRBJ2-7
abundance: few
d_gene: -

CDR3nt: TGTGCCAGCAGCGATCTTACGGATACGCAGTATTTT
CDR3aa: CASSDLTDTQYF
v_gene: TRBV7-9
j_gene: TRBJ2-3
abundance: many
d_gene: -

CDR3nt: TGTGCCAGTTGGGCTTTGGCGGGAGGATCCTACAATGAGCAGTTCTTC
CDR3aa: CASWALAGGSYNEQFF
v_gene: TRBV2
j_gene: TRBJ2-1
abundance: few
d_gene: TRBD2

CDR3nt: TGTGCCAGCAGCTTGGCCGGGGGGGGGTTCAATCAGCCCCAGCATTTT
CDR3aa: CASSLAGGGFNQPQHF
v_gene: TRBV5-1
j_gene: TRBJ1-5
abundance: few
d_gene: -

CDR3nt: TGCAGTGCTCCGGGGGACAGGGGGACTAGCGGGAGCAGTGATGAGCAGTTCTTC
CDR3aa: CSAPGDRGTSGSSDEQFF
v_gene: TRBV20-1
j_gene: TRBJ2-1
abundance: -
d_gene: TRBD2

CDR3nt: TGCAGCGTTGGATTCTCAGGCAATATGAACACTGAAGCTTTCTTT
CDR3aa: CSVGFSGNMNTEAFF
v_gene: TRBV29-1
j_gene: TRBJ1-1
abundance: -
d_gene: -

CDR3nt: TGTGCCAGCAGTCCCCTGGACAGGGGCAGCAATCAGCCCCAGCATTTT
CDR3aa: CASSPLDRGSNQPQHF
v_gene: TRBV7-9
j_gene: TRBJ1-5
abundance: many
d_gene: TRBD1

CDR3nt: TGTGCCATCAGCACTCCAGCGGGAGCTCGACAGTATTTT
CDR3aa: CAISTPAGARQYF
v_gene: TRBV6-2/TRBV6-3
j_gene: TRBJ2-3
abundance: -
d_gene: TRBD2

CDR3nt: TGTGCCAGCAGCCTCGGGACAGTAAGCTCCTACAATGAGCAGTTCTTC
CDR3aa: CASSLGTVSSYNEQFF
v_gene: TRBV9
j_gene: TRBJ2-1
abundance: -
d_gene: TRBD1

CDR3nt: TGTGCCAGCAGCCAAGGTAACAATGAGCAGTTCTTC
CDR3aa: CASSQGNNEQFF
v_gene: TRBV13
j_gene: TRBJ2-1
abundance: many
d_gene: -

CDR3nt: TGTGCCAGCAGTTTAGGCAGGGCCAGAACCGGGGAGCTGTTTTTT
CDR3aa: CASSLGRARTGELFF
v_gene: TRBV28
j_gene: TRBJ2-2
abundance: many
d_gene: -

CDR3nt: TGTGCCAGCAGCCCAGTGGGGTCCTACGAGCAGTACTTC
CDR3aa: CASSPVGSYEQYF
v_gene: TRBV28
j_gene: TRBJ2-7
abundance: many
d_gene: -

CDR3nt: TGTGCCAGCAGTCGGACATCCACTAACTATGGCTACACCTTC
CDR3aa: CASSRTSTNYGYTF
v_gene: TRBV12-3/TRBV12-4
j_gene: TRBJ1-2
abundance: -
d_gene: -

CDR3nt: TGTGCCAGCAGCCAAGGGGAGAGGCGGGAGACCCAGTACTTC
CDR3aa: CASSQGERRETQYF
v_gene: TRBV3-1
j_gene: TRBJ2-5
abundance: many
d_gene: -

CDR3nt: TGCGCCAGCAGTGAGAGGTCTAGCGGGCTATACAATGAGCAGTTCTTC
CDR3aa: CASSERSSGLYNEQFF
v_gene: TRBV10-1
j_gene: TRBJ2-1
abundance: -
d_gene: TRBD2

CDR3nt: TGTGCCAGCAGCCAGCTTACAGGGGACACTGAAGCTTTCTTT
CDR3aa: CASSQLTGDTEAFF
v_gene: TRBV3-1
j_gene: TRBJ1-1
abundance: many
d_gene: TRBD1

CDR3nt: TGTGCCACCAGTGATTTCGCAGCTTCCTACAATGAGCAGTTCTTC
CDR3aa: CATSDFAASYNEQFF
v_gene: TRBV24-1
j_gene: TRBJ2-1
abundance: -
d_gene: -

CDR3nt: TGTGCCAGCAGTGAAATTACTAGCGGGATAAGTGGGGCCTACGAGCAGTACTTC
CDR3aa: CASSEITSGISGAYEQYF
v_gene: TRBV2
j_gene: TRBJ2-7
abundance: many
d_gene: TRBD2

CDR3nt: TGTGCCAGTAGTATAGCCGGGAAGGGCACCGGGGAGCTGTTTTTT
CDR3aa: CASSIAGKGTGELFF
v_gene: TRBV7-6
j_gene: TRBJ2-2
abundance: -
d_gene: -

CDR3nt: TGTGCCATCAGTGAGTTGAATCGGGCAGGGGGCGCGTATGGCTACACCTTC
CDR3aa: CAISELNRAGGAYGYTF
v_gene: TRBV10-3
j_gene: TRBJ1-2
abundance: few
d_gene: TRBD1

CDR3nt: TGCGCCAGCAGCAGGGGGAGAGGAACTGGGGCCAACGTCCTGACTTTC
CDR3aa: CASSRGRGTGANVLTF
v_gene: TRBV5-1
j_gene: TRBJ2-6
abundance: many
d_gene: -

CDR3nt: TGTGCCAGCAGCGTATTGGGGAGTCGGGGTAATGAGCAGTTCTTC
CDR3aa: CASSVLGSRGNEQFF
v_gene: TRBV9
j_gene: TRBJ2-1
abundance: few
d_gene: -

CDR3nt: TGTGCCAGCAGTTACTGGGGACAGGGTGTTGAAAAACTGTTTTTT
CDR3aa: CASSYWGQGVEKLFF
v_gene: TRBV6-5
j_gene: TRBJ1-4
abundance: few
d_gene: TRBD1

CDR3nt: TGTGCCAGCAGCTTGGGAGACAGGGGGTTGGACAATGAGCAGTTCTTC
CDR3aa: CASSLGDRGLDNEQFF
v_gene: TRBV5-6
j_gene: TRBJ2-1
abundance: -
d_gene: TRBD1

CDR3nt: TGTGCCAGCAGCCCCCGCGTCGACACTGAAGCTTTCTTC
CDR3aa: CASSPRVDTEAFF
v_gene: TRBV11-2
j_gene: TRBJ1-1
abundance: few
d_gene: -

CDR3nt: TGTGCCAGCAGCTTGGCTATCACAAACCCCTACGAGCAGTACTTC
CDR3aa: CASSLAITNPYEQYF
v_gene: TRBV5-4
j_gene: TRBJ2-7
abundance: -
d_gene: -

CDR3nt: TGTGCCAGCAACCCGGGCCTGAATAATTCACCCCTCCACTTT
CDR3aa: CASNPGLNNSPLHF
v_gene: TRBV27
j_gene: TRBJ1-6
abundance: -
d_gene: -

CDR3nt: TGTGCCAGCAGTTACTGGGACCGCCCGGCCGGGGAGCTGTTTTTT
CDR3aa: CASSYWDRPAGELFF
v_gene: TRBV6-5
j_gene: TRBJ2-2
abundance: few
d_gene: -

CDR3nt: TGCAGTGCTAGAGTAGCGGGAGAGTCCCACGAGCAGTACTTC
CDR3aa: CSARVAGESHEQYF
v_gene: TRBV20-1
j_gene: TRBJ2-7
abundance: -
d_gene: TRBD2

CDR3nt: TGTGCCAGTACCGGGACAGGAACAGAGACCCAGTACTTC
CDR3aa: CASTGTGTETQYF
v_gene: TRBV19
j_gene: TRBJ2-5
abundance: few
d_gene: TRBD1

CDR3nt: TGCAGTGCTTGGGGGCAGGGGACAGATACGCAGTATTTT
CDR3aa: CSAWGQGTDTQYF
v_gene: TRBV20-1
j_gene: TRBJ2-3
abundance: many
d_gene: -

CDR3nt: TGTGCCATCAGTGCGGGACTAGCGGTAGGGGGATACTTC
CDR3aa: CAISAGLAVGGYF
v_gene: TRBV10-3
j_gene: TRBJ2-7
abundance: few
d_gene: TRBD2

CDR3nt: TGTGCCAGCAGTTTATGGCAGGGACAGGGCTACAATGAGCAGTTCTTC
CDR3aa: CASSLWQGQGYNEQFF
v_gene: TRBV28
j_gene: TRBJ2-1
abundance: many
d_gene: TRBD1

CDR3nt: TGTGCCAGCAGCCAAGATCTAGCTGGCGGGGAACGACTCCACTTT
CDR3aa: CASSQDLAGGERLHF
v_gene: TRBV3-1
j_gene: TRBJ1-6
abundance: few
d_gene: -

CDR3nt: TGTGCCAGCAGATTTGGAGCCGTTCGGGAGCAGTACTTC
CDR3aa: CASRFGAVREQYF
v_gene: TRBV28
j_gene: TRBJ2-7
abundance: -
d_gene: -

CDR3nt: TGTGCCAGCAGCACAAAGTGGGCGAGCGGGAGGGCCTTAGATGAGCAGTCCTTC
CDR3aa: CASSTKWASGRALDEQSF
v_gene: TRBV11-2
j_gene: TRBJ2-3
abundance: many
d_gene: TRBD2

CDR3nt: TGCGCCAGCATGAATTGGAGGAGCCCTCCCGAGCGCGAGCAGTACTTC
CDR3aa: CASMNWRSPPEREQYF
v_gene: TRBV10-2
j_gene: TRBJ2-7
abundance: -
d_gene: -

CDR3nt: TGTGCCTGGAGTGGCCGGACAAGGTCTGAAGCTTTCTTT
CDR3aa: CAWSGRTRSEAFF
v_gene: TRBV30
j_gene: TRBJ1-1
abundance: many
d_gene: -

CDR3nt: TGTGCCAGCAGCTCAGACGCGGGACTAGCGGGGATAGGATGGGACAATGAGCAGTTCTTC
CDR3aa: CASSSDAGLAGIGWDNEQFF
v_gene: TRBV7-9
j_gene: TRBJ2-1
abundance: -
d_gene: TRBD2

CDR3nt: TGTGCCAGCAGCTTAGGAGGGACACGGGGCTCCTACGAGCAGTACTTC
CDR3aa: CASSLGGTRGSYEQYF
v_gene: TRBV11-2
j_gene: TRBJ2-7
abundance: many
d_gene: -

CDR3nt: TGTGCCAGCGATTCAAAGCCCTATGGCTACACCTTC
CDR3aa: CASDSKPYGYTF
v_gene: TRBV9
j_gene: TRBJ1-2
abundance: few
d_gene: -

CDR3nt: TGTGCCAGCAGCGTGGACAGGACGAACACCGGGGAGCTGTTTTTT
CDR3aa: CASSVDRTNTGELFF
v_gene: TRBV13
j_gene: TRBJ2-2
abundance: many
d_gene: TRBD1

CDR3nt: TGTGCCAGCAGTTTCTGGGGAACAGATACGCAGTATTTT
CDR3aa: CASSFWGTDTQYF
v_gene: TRBV27
j_gene: TRBJ2-3
abundance: -
d_gene: -

CDR3nt: TGTGCCAGCAGTTCACCGCAAACGGGACTCCCCTTCGGAGAGACCCAGTACTTC
CDR3aa: CASSSPQTGLPFGETQYF
v_gene: TRBV27
j_gene: TRBJ2-5
abundance: many
d_gene: -

CDR3nt: TGTGCCACCAGAAGGGGGTTCACTGAAGCTTTCTTT
CDR3aa: CATRRGFTEAFF
v_gene: TRBV2
j_gene: TRBJ1-1
abundance: many
d_gene: -